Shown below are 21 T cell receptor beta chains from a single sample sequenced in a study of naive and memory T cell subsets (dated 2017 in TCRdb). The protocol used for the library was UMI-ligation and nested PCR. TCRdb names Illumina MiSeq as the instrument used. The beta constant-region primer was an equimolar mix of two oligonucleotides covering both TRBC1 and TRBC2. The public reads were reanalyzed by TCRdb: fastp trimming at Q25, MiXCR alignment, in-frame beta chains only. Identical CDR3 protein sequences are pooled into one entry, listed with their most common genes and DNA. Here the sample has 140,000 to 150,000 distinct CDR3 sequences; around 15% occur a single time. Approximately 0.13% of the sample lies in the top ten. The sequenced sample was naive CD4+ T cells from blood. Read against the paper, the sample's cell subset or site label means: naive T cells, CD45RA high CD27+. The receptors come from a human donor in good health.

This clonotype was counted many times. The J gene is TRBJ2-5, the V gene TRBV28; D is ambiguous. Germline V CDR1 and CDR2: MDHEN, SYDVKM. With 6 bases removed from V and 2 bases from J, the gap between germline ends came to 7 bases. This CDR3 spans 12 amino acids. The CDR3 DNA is TGTGCCAGCAGCAGGCCTCAAGAGACCCAGTACTTC. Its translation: CASSRPQETQYF.

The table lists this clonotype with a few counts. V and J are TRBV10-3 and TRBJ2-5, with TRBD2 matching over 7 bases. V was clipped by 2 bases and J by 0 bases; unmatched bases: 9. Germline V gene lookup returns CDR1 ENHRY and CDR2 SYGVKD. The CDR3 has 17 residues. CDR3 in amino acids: CAISERVSGEYQETQYF. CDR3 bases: TGTGCCATCAGTGAGAGAGTCAGCGGGGAGTACCAAGAGACCCAGTACTTC.

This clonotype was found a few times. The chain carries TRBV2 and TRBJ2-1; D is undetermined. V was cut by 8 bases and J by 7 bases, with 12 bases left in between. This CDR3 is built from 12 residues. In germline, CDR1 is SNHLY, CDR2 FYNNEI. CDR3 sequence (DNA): TGTGCCAGCTTGGCCGGGTTTAATGAGCAGTTCTTC. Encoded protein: CASLAGFNEQFF.

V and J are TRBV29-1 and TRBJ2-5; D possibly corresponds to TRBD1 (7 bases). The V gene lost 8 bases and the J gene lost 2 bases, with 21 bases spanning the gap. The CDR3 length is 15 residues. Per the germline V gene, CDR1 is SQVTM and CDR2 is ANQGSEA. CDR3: CSTHLGQTSQETQYF. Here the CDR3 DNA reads TGCAGCACACATTTGGGACAGACTAGTCAAGAGACCCAGTACTTC.

The DNA of the CDR3 is TGTGCCAGCAGCGACCGAGGGCCCCAAAGGCGCAATGAGCAGTTCTTC. Its protein product is CASSDRGPQRRNEQFF. The chain uses TRBV28 and TRBJ2-1; a possible D gene is TRBD2 (5 bases). The germline gives CDR1 MDHEN, CDR2 SYDVKM. The V end was cut by 6 bases, the J end by 6 bases, with 21 bases between. The CDR3 extends over 16 amino acids.

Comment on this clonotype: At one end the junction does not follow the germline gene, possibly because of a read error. CDR3: CASSLAGGGNQPQNF. The CDR3 DNA reads as TGTGCCAGCAGCTTAGCAGGGGGCGGCAATCAGCCCCAGAATTTT. This chain uses TRBV7-2 with TRBJ1-5; 7 bases map to TRBD1. Germline CDR1 and CDR2: SGHTA and FQGNSA. This CDR3 spans 15 amino acids.

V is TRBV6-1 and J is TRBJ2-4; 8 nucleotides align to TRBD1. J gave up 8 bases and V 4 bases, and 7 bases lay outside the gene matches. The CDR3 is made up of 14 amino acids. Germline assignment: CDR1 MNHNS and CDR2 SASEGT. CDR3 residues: CASSATGGSDIQYF. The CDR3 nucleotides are TGTGCCAGCAGTGCTACAGGGGGGAGTGACATTCAGTACTTC.

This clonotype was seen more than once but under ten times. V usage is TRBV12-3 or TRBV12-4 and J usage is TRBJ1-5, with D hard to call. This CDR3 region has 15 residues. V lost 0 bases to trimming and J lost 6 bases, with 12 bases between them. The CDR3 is CASSLAGRRGQPQHF. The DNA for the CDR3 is TGTGCCAGCAGTTTAGCAGGCCGGCGGGGTCAGCCCCAGCATTTT.

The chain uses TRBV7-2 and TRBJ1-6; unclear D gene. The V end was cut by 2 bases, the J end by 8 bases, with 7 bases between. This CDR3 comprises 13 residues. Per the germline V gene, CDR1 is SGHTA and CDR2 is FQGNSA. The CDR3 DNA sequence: TGTGCCAGCAGCTTAAGGATTTATTCACCCCTCCACTTT. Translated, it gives CASSLRIYSPLHF.

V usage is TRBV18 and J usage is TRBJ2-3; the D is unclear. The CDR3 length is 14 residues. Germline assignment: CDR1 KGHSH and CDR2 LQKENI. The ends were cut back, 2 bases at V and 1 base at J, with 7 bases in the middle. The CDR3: CASSPYVGTDTQYF. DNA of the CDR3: TGTGCCAGCTCACCATATGTCGGCACAGATACGCAGTATTTT.

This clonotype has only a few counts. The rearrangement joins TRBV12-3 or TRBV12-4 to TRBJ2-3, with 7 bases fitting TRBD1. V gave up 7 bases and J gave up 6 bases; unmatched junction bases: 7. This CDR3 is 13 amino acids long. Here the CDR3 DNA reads TGTGCCAGCAACAAAGGGGGCAGTGATACGCAGTATTTT. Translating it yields CASNKGGSDTQYF.

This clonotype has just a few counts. This CDR3 is CASSSQDEVEGEQYF. The CDR3 DNA sequence: TGTGCCAGCAGCTCCCAAGATGAGGTGGAGGGCGAGCAGTACTTC. The chain is built from TRBV5-4 and TRBJ2-7, with D perhaps matching TRBD2 (6 bases). V gave up 3 bases and J gave up 6 bases, with 19 bases separating them. The CDR3 loop spans 15 amino acids. Germline CDR1 reads SGHNT; CDR2 reads YYREEE (reference sequence).

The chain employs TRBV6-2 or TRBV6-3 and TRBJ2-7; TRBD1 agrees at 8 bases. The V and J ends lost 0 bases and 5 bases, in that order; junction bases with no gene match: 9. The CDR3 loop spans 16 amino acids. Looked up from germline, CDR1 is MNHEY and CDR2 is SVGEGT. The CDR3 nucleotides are TGTGCCAGCAGTTACTCGAGGGACAGGACCTTCCACGAGCAGTACTTC. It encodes CASSYSRDRTFHEQYF.

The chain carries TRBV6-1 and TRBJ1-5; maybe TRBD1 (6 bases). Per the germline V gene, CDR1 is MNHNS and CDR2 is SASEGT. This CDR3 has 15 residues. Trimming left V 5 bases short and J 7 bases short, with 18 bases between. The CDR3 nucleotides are TGTGCCAGCAGTTTCTGGGGGCTAGAGGAACAGCCCCAGCATTTT. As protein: CASSFWGLEEQPQHF.

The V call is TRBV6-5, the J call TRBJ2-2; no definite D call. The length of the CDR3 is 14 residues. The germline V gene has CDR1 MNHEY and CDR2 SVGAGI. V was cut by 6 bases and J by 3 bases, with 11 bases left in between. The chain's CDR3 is CASSRTKYTGELFF. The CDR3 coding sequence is TGTGCCAGCAGCCGCACGAAGTACACCGGGGAGCTGTTTTTT.

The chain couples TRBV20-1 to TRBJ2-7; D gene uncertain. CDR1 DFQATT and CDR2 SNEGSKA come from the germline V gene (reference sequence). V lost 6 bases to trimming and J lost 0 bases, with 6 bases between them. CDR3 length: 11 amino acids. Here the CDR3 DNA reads TGCAGTGCCCCTCTCTCCTACGAGCAGTACTTC. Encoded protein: CSAPLSYEQYF.

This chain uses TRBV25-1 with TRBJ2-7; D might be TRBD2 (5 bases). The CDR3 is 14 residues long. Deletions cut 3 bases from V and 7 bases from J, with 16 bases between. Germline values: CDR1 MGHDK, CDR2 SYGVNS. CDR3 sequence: CASSDRGSPTEQYF. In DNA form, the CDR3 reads TGTGCCAGCAGTGATCGCGGGTCTCCTACGGAGCAGTACTTC.

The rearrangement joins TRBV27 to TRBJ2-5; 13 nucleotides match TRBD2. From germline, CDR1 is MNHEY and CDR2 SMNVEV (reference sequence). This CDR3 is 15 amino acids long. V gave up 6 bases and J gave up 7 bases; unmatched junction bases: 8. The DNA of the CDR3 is TGTGCCAGCAGCGGACTAGCGGGAGTGGCTTGGACCCAGTACTTC. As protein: CASSGLAGVAWTQYF.

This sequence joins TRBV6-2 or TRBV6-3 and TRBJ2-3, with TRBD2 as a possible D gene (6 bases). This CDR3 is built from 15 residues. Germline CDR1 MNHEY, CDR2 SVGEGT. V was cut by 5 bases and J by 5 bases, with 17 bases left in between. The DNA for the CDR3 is TGTGCCAGCAGTCCCCTAGCGCTCCGGATAGATACGCAGTATTTT. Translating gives CASSPLALRIDTQYF.

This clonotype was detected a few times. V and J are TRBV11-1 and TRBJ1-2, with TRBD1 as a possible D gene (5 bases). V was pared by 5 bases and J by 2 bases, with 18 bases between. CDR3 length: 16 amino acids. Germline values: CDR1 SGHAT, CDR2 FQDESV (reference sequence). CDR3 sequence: CASSQGLQNGNYGYTF. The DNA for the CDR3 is TGTGCCAGCAGCCAGGGACTCCAGAACGGGAACTATGGCTACACCTTC.

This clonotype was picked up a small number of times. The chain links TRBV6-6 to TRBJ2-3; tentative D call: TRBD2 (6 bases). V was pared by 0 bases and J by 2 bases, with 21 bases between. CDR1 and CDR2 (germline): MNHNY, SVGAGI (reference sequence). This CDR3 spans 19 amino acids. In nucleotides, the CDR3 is TGTGCCAGCAGTTACTCGAGTCATGACGGGAGCAGTGCCACAGATACGCAGTATTTT. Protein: CASSYSSHDGSSATDTQYF.